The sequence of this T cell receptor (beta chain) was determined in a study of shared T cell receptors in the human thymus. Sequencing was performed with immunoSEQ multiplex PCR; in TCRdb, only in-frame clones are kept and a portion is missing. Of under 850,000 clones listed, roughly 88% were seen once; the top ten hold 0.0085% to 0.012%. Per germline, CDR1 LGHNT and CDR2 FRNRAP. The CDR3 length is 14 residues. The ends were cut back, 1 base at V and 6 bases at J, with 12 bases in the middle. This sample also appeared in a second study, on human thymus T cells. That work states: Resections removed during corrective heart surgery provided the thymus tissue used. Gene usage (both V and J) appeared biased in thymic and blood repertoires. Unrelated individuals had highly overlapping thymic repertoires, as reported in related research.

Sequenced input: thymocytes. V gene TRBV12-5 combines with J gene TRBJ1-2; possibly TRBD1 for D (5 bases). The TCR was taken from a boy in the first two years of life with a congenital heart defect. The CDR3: CASGLEAGQHGYTF. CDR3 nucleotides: TGTGCTAGTGGTTTGGAGGCAGGGCAACATGGCTACACCTTC.